This TCR beta chain was sequenced for a study of neurological immune-mediated disorders. Study results and limitations: The study phylogenetically grouped the repertoires of 18 of 34 multiple sclerosis patients into one related-CDR3 cluster, a possible signature. TCR-beta repertoires seemed private in all groups, with no expanded CDR3 amino acid sequences shared.

The germline V and J ends were trimmed by 0 bases and 4 bases, with 16 bases remaining between them. Germline V gives CDR1 SGHRS, CDR2 YFSETQ. This CDR3 comprises 16 residues. From 15-18 subjects, each sequencing run yielded over 160 million TCR-beta sequences. One entry per CDR3 protein results from TCRdb running MiXCR on the 5' RACE reads. The sample lists fewer than 75,000 distinct CDR3 sequences, around 3.7% occurring once. The starting material, 2 million PBMCs stored at -80 C, gave rise to the unsorted libraries. The table lists this clonotype with many counts. What it binds is not known. The chain carries TRBV5-1 and TRBJ2-5, with TRBD2 as a possible D gene (5 bases). The sequencing input was PBMCs. This receptor was identified in a man aged 35-49 years with multiple sclerosis. CDR3 protein: CASSLANFGVGETQYF. The DNA for the CDR3 is TGCGCCAGCAGCTTGGCCAACTTCGGGGTAGGAGAGACCCAGTACTTC.